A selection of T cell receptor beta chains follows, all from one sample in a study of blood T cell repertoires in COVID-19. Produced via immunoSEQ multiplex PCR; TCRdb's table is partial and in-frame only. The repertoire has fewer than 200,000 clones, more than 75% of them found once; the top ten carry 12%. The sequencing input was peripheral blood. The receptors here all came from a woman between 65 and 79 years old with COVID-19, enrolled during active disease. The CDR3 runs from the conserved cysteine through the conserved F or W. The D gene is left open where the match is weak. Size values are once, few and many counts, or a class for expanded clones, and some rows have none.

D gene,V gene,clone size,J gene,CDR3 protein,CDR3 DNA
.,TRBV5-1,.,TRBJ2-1,CASSLAGDEQFF,TGCGCCAGCAGCTTGGCCGGGGATGAGCAGTTCTTC
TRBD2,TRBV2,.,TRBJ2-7,CASSWRENEQYF,TGTGCCAGCTCTTGGCGGGAGAACGAGCAGTACTTC
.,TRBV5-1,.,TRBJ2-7,CASSLAQQVDEQYF,TGCGCCAGCAGCTTGGCGCAGCAGGTTGACGAGCAGTACTTC
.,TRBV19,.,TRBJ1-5,CASSISHGQNYQPQHF,TGTGCCAGTAGTATATCCCATGGACAGAATTATCAGCCCCAGCATTTT
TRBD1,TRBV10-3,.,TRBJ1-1,CAISGIGTGETEAFF,TGTGCCATCAGTGGGATCGGGACAGGGGAAACTGAAGCTTTCTTT
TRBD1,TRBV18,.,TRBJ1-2,CASSPFDRESNYGYTF,TGTGCCAGCTCGCCTTTCGACAGGGAGAGTAACTATGGCTACACCTTC
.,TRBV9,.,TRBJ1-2,CASSPSGGNYGYTF,TGTGCCAGCAGCCCAAGCGGCGGTAACTATGGCTACACCTTC
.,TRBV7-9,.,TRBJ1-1,CASSLAPQGRTEAFF,TGTGCCAGCAGCTTAGCGCCCCAGGGCAGGACTGAAGCTTTCTTT
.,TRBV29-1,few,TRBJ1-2,CSVEQGNYGYTF,TGCAGCGTTGAACAGGGAAACTATGGCTACACCTTC
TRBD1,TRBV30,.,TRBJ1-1,CAWTRTGVNTEAFF,TGTGCCTGGACCAGGACAGGCGTGAACACTGAAGCTTTCTTT
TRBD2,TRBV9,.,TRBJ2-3,CASSVVREGQDTQYF,TGTGCCAGCAGCGTAGTGAGGGAGGGCCAGGATACGCAGTATTTT
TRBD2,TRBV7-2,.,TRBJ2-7,CASSPGRAAGRVYEQYF,TGTGCCAGCAGCCCGGGGAGAGCAGCGGGGCGGGTTTACGAGCAGTACTTC
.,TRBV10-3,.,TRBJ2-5,CAIPGAWETQYF,TGTGCCATCCCAGGGGCGTGGGAGACCCAGTACTTC
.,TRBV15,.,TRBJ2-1,CATSRDYIRDNEQFF,TGTGCCACCAGCAGAGACTATATTAGAGACAATGAGCAGTTCTTC
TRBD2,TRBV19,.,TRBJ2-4,CASTRGSARGSNLVKNIQYF,TGTGCCAGTACCCGCGGGAGTGCTAGAGGCTCAAATCTAGTCAAAAACATTCAGTACTTC
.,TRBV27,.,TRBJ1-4,CASSLSIYYATNEKLFF,TGTGCCAGCAGTTTATCCATCTACTACGCAACTAATGAAAAACTGTTTTTT
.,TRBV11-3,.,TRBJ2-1,CASSLHPGVYEQFF,TGTGCCAGCAGCTTACATCCGGGAGTCTATGAGCAGTTCTTC
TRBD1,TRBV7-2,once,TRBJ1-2,CASSLGTGDGYTF,TGTGCCAGCAGCCTCGGGACAGGAGATGGCTACACCTTC
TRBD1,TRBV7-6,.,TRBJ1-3,CASSFTGGIGNTIYF,TGTGCCAGCAGCTTTACAGGGGGCATTGGAAACACCATATATTTT
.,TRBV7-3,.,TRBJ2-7,CASSSPPLYEQYF,TGTGCCAGCAGCTCCCCCCCCCTCTACGAGCAGTACTTC
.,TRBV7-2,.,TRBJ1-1,CASSFSPGGNTEAFF,TGTGCCAGCAGCTTTAGCCCAGGAGGGAACACTGAAGCTTTCTTT
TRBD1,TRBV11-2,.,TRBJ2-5,CASSSGTSGTGFLDSKYF,TGTGCCAGCAGCTCTGGGACCTCCGGGACAGGGTTTCTGGATTCCAAGTACTTC
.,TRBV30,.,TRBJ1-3,CAWSKLRSGVTGNTIYF,TGTGCCTGGAGTAAGCTTAGGTCGGGAGTAACTGGAAACACCATATATTTT
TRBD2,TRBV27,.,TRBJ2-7,CASSRSSGRYEQYF,TGTGCCAGCAGTCGGTCCAGCGGGAGATACGAGCAGTACTTC
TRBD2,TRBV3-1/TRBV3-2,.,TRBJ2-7,CASSLGTSGTWGEQYF,TGTGCCAGCAGCCTCGGGACTAGCGGGACTTGGGGCGAGCAGTACTTC
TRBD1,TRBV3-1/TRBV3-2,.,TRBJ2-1,CASSQGDRVEQFF,TGTGCCAGCAGCCAAGGGGACAGGGTAGAGCAGTTCTTC
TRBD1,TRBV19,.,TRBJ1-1,CASTPGGTASNRPEAFF,TGTGCCAGTACCCCAGGCGGGACAGCCTCGAACCGGCCTGAAGCTTTCTTT
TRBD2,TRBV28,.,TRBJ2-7,CASTGLAGFYEQYF,TGTGCCAGCACGGGACTAGCGGGATTCTACGAGCAGTACTTC
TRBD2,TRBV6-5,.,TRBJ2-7,CASSRLANYEQYF,TGTGCCAGCAGTAGACTAGCGAACTACGAGCAGTACTTC
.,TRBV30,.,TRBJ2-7,CASLRGGDEQYF,TGTGCCTCCCTTAGAGGGGGGGACGAGCAGTACTTC
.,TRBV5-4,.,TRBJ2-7,CASSLISGYEQYF,TGTGCCAGCAGCTTGATTTCGGGCTACGAGCAGTACTTC
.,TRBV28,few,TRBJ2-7,CASSELGSLIASYEQYF,TGTGCCAGCAGTGAACTCGGGAGTTTGATAGCGTCCTACGAGCAGTACTTC
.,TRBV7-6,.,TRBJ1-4,CASSLFPGRSTNEKLFF,TGTGCCAGCAGCTTATTCCCAGGGCGATCAACTAATGAAAAACTGTTTTTT
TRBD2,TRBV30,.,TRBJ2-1,CAWSATSGGYNEQFF,TGTGCCTGGAGTGCAACTAGCGGGGGGTACAATGAGCAGTTCTTC
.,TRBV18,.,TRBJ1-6,CASSDQGTRSSPLHF,TGTGCCAGCTCTGACCAGGGAACCAGGAGTTCACCCCTCCACTTT
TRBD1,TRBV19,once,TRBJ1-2,CASSIETDRAAYGYTF,TGTGCCAGTAGTATAGAGACGGACAGGGCAGCCTATGGCTACACCTTC
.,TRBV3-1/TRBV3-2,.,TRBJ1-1,CASSQNRESNEAFF,TGTGCCAGCAGCCAAAACAGGGAAAGTAATGAAGCTTTCTTT
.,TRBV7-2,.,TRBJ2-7,CASSQSDKYEQYF,TGTGCCAGCAGCCAATCGGACAAATACGAGCAGTACTTC
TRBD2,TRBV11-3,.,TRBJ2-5,CASSLGGTRGGETQYF,TGTGCCAGCAGCTTGGGGGGGACTAGGGGCGGAGAGACCCAGTACTTC
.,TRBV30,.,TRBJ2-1,CAWSGLRLGNNEQFF,TGTGCCTGGAGTGGACTTCGACTAGGAAACAATGAGCAGTTCTTC
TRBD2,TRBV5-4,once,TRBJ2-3,CASRQWSSGSADTQYF,TGTGCCAGCAGACAGTGGTCTAGCGGGAGCGCAGATACGCAGTATTTT
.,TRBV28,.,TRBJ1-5,CASTRGEGPQHF,TGTGCCAGCACTCGGGGGGAGGGGCCCCAGCATTTT
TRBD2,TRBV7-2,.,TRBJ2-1,CASSLVGTSGSNEQFF,TGTGCCAGCAGCTTAGTGGGGACTAGCGGGAGTAATGAGCAGTTCTTC
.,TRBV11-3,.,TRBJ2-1,CASSLGVLSGREFF,TGTGCCAGCAGCTTAGGGGTTTTGAGCGGGCGGGAGTTCTTC
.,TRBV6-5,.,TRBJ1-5,CARFGDTNQPQHF,TGTGCCAGATTCGGGGATACGAATCAGCCCCAGCATTTT
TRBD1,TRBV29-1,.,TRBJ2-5,CSGNRGVGETQYF,TGCAGCGGTAACAGGGGAGTGGGGGAGACCCAGTACTTC
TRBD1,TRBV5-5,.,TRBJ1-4,CASSLGRGRYEKLFF,TGTGCCAGCAGTTTGGGTAGGGGGCGTTATGAAAAACTGTTTTTT
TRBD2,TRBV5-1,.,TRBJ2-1,CASSSGGGATYNEQFF,TGCGCCAGCAGCTCTGGCGGGGGGGCCACCTACAATGAGCAGTTCTTC
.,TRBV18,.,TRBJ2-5,CASSPPPGGQTQYF,TGTGCCAGCTCACCACCGCCAGGGGGGCAGACCCAGTACTTC
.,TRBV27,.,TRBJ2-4,CATSTGGIAKNIQYF,TGTGCCACCTCGACCGGCGGGATAGCCAAAAACATTCAGTACTTC
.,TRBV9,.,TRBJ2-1,CASSLVASSGNEQFF,TGTGCCAGCAGCCTCGTGGCTAGCTCTGGCAATGAGCAGTTCTTC
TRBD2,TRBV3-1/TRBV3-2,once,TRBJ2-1,CASLNSGRFSEQFF,TGTGCCAGCTTGAATAGCGGGAGATTTAGTGAGCAGTTCTTC
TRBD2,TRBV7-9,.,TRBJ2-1,CAMPGLAGLWIF,TGTGCCATGCCGGGACTAGCGGGGCTCTGGATCTTC
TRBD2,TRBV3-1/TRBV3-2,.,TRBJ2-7,CASSQAPGLADRDYEQYF,TGTGCCAGCAGCCAAGCCCCGGGACTAGCGGACAGAGACTACGAGCAGTACTTC
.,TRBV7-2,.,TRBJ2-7,CASSLQGFDEQYF,TGTGCCAGCAGCTTACAGGGGTTCGACGAGCAGTACTTC
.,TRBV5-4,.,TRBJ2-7,CASSDARFLHEQYF,TGTGCCAGCAGCGATGCTAGATTTCTCCACGAGCAGTACTTC
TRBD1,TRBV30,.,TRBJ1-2,CAWRPGQGSGYGYTF,TGTGCCTGGAGACCCGGACAGGGGTCCGGCTATGGCTACACCTTC